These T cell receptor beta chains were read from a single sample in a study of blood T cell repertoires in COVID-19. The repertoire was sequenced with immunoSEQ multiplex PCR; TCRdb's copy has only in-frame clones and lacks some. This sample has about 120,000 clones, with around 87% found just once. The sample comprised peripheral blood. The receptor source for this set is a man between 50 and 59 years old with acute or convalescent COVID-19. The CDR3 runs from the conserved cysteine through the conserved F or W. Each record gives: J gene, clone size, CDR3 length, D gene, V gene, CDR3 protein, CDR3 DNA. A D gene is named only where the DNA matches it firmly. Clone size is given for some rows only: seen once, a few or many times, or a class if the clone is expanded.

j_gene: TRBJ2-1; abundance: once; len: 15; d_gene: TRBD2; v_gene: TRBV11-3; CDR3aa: CASRRLAGAYNEQFF; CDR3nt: TGTGCTTCAAGACGGCTAGCGGGAGCCTACAATGAGCAGTTCTTC
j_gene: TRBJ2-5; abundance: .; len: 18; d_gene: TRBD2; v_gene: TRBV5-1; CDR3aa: CASSLGRLAGQYQETQYF; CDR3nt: TGCGCCAGCAGCTTGGGACGACTAGCGGGCCAGTACCAAGAGACCCAGTACTTC
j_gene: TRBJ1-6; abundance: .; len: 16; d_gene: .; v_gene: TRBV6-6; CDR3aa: CASSYSWASYNSPLHF; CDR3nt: TGTGCCAGCAGTTACTCGTGGGCGTCCTATAATTCACCCCTCCACTTT
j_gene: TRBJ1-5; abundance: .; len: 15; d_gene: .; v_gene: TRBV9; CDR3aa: CASSPAGVSNQPQHF; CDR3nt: TGTGCCAGCAGCCCGGCAGGGGTCAGCAATCAGCCCCAGCATTTT
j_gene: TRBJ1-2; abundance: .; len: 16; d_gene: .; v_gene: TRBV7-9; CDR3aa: CASSFRRQRDVYGYTF; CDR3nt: TGTGCCAGCAGCTTTCGTCGGCAGCGGGACGTCTATGGCTACACCTTC
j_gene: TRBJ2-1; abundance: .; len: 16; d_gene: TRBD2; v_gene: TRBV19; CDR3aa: CASSLQPTSGTNEQFF; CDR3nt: TGTGCCAGTAGTCTCCAGCCTACTAGCGGGACGAATGAGCAGTTCTTC
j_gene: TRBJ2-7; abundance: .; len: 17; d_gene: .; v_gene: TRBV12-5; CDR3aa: CASGFDVLGQVAYEQYF; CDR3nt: TGTGCTAGTGGTTTTGACGTTCTGGGGCAGGTAGCATACGAGCAGTACTTC
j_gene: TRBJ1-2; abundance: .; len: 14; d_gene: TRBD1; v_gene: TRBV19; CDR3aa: CASTVRTGLGGYTF; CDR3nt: TGTGCCAGTACGGTGAGGACAGGGTTGGGTGGCTACACCTTC
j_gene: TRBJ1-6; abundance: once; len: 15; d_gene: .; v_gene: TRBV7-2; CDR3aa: CASSSAGKGVVPLHF; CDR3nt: TGTGCCAGCAGCTCTGCAGGGAAAGGGGTCGTACCCCTCCACTTT
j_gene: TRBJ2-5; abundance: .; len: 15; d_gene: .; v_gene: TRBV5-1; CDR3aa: CASSAGQRFEETQYF; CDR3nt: TGCGCCAGCAGCGCGGGACAGAGATTCGAAGAGACCCAGTACTTC
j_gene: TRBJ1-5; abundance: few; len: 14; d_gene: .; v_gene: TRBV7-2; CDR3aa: CASSLNTVGQPQHF; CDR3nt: TGTGCCAGCAGCCTAAACACAGTAGGTCAGCCCCAGCATTTT
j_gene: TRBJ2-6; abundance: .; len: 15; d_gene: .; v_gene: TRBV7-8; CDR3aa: CASSSTGTGANVLTF; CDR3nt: TGTGCCAGCAGCTCTACGGGGACTGGGGCCAACGTCCTGACTTTC
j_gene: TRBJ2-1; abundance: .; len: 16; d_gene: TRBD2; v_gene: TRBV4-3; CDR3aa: CASSQGTSSSNNEQFF; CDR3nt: TGCGCCAGCAGCCAAGGGACTAGCAGTAGTAACAATGAGCAGTTCTTC
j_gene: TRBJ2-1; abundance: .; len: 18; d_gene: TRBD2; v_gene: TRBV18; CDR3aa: CASSPGWTSGRAENEQFF; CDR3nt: TGTGCCAGCTCACCGGGGTGGACTAGCGGGAGGGCCGAGAATGAGCAGTTCTTC
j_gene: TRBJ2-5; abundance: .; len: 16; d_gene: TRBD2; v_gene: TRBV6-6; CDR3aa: CASSYGLAGSRETQYF; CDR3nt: TGTGCCAGCAGTTACGGACTAGCGGGGAGTAGGGAGACCCAGTACTTC
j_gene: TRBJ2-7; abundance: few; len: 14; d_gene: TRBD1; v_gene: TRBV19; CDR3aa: CASSPTGGIHEQYF; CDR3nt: TGTGCCAGTAGTCCCACAGGGGGCATCCACGAGCAGTACTTC
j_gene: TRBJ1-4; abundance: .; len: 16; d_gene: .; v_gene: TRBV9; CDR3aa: CASSARVMPPNEKLFF; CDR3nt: TGTGCCAGCAGCGCCAGGGTCATGCCGCCTAATGAAAAACTGTTTTTT